This TCR beta chain was sequenced during a study of shared clonotypes between healthy human individuals. Study overall: Researchers assigned three CD4 naive, three CD4 memory, two CD8 naive and one CD8 memory plate to each donor.

Every donor was a Caucasian adult from Nashville, Tennessee. Germline V gene sequence: CDR1 MNHNS, CDR2 SASEGT. After removal of 7 bases from V and 4 bases from J, the junction contained 8 bases not matched to a gene. This CDR3 is 14 amino acids long. Clones were sequenced by immunoSEQ multiplex PCR, and TCRdb holds only the in-frame ones, with some missing. The sample has 2 million to 2.5 million clones, approximately 94% seen once; the top ten hold roughly 0.13%. The source of this sequence is a man between 18 and 35 years old in good health. The material sequenced was naive CD4+ T cells sorted from blood. Noted subset: CD45RA+ positively selected. The V gene is TRBV6-1, the J gene TRBJ2-3, with TRBD2 matching over 7 bases. The CDR3 nucleotides read TGTGCCAGCACCCCCACTAGCGTTGCAGATACGCAGTATTTT. As protein: CASTPTSVADTQYF.